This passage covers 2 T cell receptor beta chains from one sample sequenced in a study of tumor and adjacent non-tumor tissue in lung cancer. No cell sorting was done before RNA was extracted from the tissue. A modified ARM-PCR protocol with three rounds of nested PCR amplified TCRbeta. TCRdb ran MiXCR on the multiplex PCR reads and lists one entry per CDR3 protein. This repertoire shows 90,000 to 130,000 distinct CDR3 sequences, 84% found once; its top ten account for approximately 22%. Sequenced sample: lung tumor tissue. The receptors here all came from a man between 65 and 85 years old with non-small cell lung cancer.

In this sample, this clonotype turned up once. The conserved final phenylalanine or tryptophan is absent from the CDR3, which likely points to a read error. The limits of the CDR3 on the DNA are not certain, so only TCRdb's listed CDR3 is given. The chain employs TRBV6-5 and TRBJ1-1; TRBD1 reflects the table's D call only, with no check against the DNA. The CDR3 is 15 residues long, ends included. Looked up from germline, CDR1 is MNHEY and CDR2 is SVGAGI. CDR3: CASRTGTGLVTEAFN.

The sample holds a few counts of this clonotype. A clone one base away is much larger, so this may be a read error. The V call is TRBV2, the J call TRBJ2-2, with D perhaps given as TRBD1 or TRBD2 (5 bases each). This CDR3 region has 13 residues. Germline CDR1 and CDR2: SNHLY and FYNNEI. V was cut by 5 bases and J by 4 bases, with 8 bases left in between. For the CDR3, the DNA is TGTGCCAGCAGTCTGGGGGTCACCGGGGAGCTGTTTTTT. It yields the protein CASSLGVTGELFF.